The following is a T cell receptor (beta chain) sequence with its context. The antigen is not known. The same CDR3 is also encoded by other DNA sequences in this sample. The table came from immunoSEQ multiplex PCR; TCRdb's copy has only in-frame clones and leaves some out. The sample lists some 320,000 clones, about nine tenths seen once, with approximately 1.2% in the top ten. This specimen comes from a study of cytomegalovirus exposure and HLA in healthy donors. Study-level findings and limits: The study labeled fewer than 200 TCR beta chains cytomegalovirus-associated.

Source material: PBMCs. This TCR came from a woman in her twenties or thirties in good health and CMV-seropositive.

The chain's CDR3 is CASSTDRGYEQYF. CDR3 bases: TGTGCCAGTAGTACCGACAGGGGATACGAGCAGTACTTC. The chain uses TRBV19 and TRBJ2-7; 8 nucleotides agree with TRBD1. Germline lookup yields CDR1 LNHDA and CDR2 SQIVND (reference sequence). This CDR3 has 13 residues. V trimming: 4 bases; J trimming: 4 bases; junction bases outside the gene matches: 3. The full variable domain, its missing parts supplied by reference TRBV19 and TRBJ2-7, is DGGITQSPKYLFRKEGQNVTLSCEQNLNHDAMYWYRQDPGQGLRLIYYSQIVNDFQKGDIAEGYSVSREKKESFPLTVTSAQKNPTAFYLCASSTDRGYEQYFGPGTRLTVT.